Following are 25 T cell receptor beta chains from one sample sequenced in a study of PD-1 blockade in classical Hodgkin lymphoma. Brentuximab vedotin exposure varied, and every patient relapsed after autologous stem cell transplantation. Magnetic negative selection was used to purify CD4+ T cells from PBMCs that had been thawed. Only in-frame clones appear in the TCRdb table, and some are missing; sequencing was by immunoSEQ multiplex PCR. The sample has about 4,200 clones, 80% to 90% seen once. Sequenced material: CD4+ T cells from blood, taken at baseline. The receptor set was obtained from a human donor with classical Hodgkin lymphoma.

J is TRBJ2-3 and V is TRBV7-8; D is tentatively TRBD1 or TRBD2 (5 bases each). The V end was cut by 1 base, the J end by 2 bases, with 13 bases between. This CDR3 is 16 amino acids long. Germline lookup yields CDR1 SGHVS and CDR2 FQNEAQ. CDR3 sequence (DNA): TGTGCCAGCAGCTTAGTCGTATGGGGGACCACAGATACGCAGTATTTT. Protein: CASSLVVWGTTDTQYF.

CDR3 DNA sequence: TGCGCCAGCAGCTTTGGACGGGACGGGGGGGAGCAGTACTTC. This encodes CASSFGRDGGEQYF. The rearrangement links TRBV5-1 to TRBJ2-7; 7 bases align to TRBD2. The CDR3 consists of 14 residues. Germline trimming cut 2 bases from V and 7 bases from J; bases unmatched to any gene: 9. The germline gives CDR1 SGHRS, CDR2 YFSETQ.

This chain joins TRBV30 and TRBJ2-1, with D maybe TRBD1 (6 bases). The CDR3 sequence is 14 residues long. Germline-derived CDR1 and CDR2 are GTSNPN and SVGIG (reference sequence). The ends were cut back, 2 bases at V and 4 bases at J, with 12 bases in the middle. The chain's CDR3 is CAWSKGEFYNEQFF. The DNA for the CDR3 is TGTGCCTGGAGTAAGGGGGAGTTTTACAATGAGCAGTTCTTC.

The rearrangement uses TRBV28 and TRBJ1-2; weak D call: TRBD1 (5 bases). This CDR3 region has 15 residues. V was cut by 7 bases and J by 7 bases, with 22 bases left in between. CDR1 and CDR2 from the germline V gene are MDHEN and SYDVKM. The CDR3 region is CASNLRPGGRSGYTF. CDR3 in DNA: TGTGCCAGCAACTTAAGGCCCGGGGGAAGATCTGGCTACACCTTC.

The rearrangement links TRBV6-5 to TRBJ1-6; 9 bases align to TRBD1. Germline CDR1 reads MNHEY; CDR2 reads SVGAGI. CDR3 size: 13 residues. The ends lost 6 bases at V and 7 bases at J; junction bases unmatched: 1. The CDR3 sequence: CASSGQGNSPLHF. DNA of the CDR3: TGTGCCAGCAGCGGACAGGGGAATTCACCCCTCCACTTT.

This clone turned up a few times. This sequence joins TRBV7-9 and TRBJ1-2, with a weak D call TRBD1 (5 bases). CDR3 length: 13 amino acids. V lost 5 bases and J lost 8, with 15 bases in between. Per germline, CDR1 SEHNR and CDR2 FQNEAQ (reference sequence). The CDR3 region has the DNA TGTGCCAGCAGCCCCGGGGGTCGGGTCGGCTACACCTTC. Translation: CASSPGGRVGYTF.

J is TRBJ1-4 and V is TRBV29-1; D uncertain. CDR1 is SQVTM, CDR2 ANQGSEA, per germline. The V end lost 7 bases, the J end lost 4 bases, and 13 bases lay between the germline ends. The CDR3 covers 13 residues. CDR3 nucleotide sequence: TGCAGCGCCGGGATTCAGGTTAATGAAAAACTGTTTTTT. It translates to CSAGIQVNEKLFF.

This clone appeared once. The chain carries TRBV6-5 and TRBJ1-5; D unclear. Deletions cut 2 bases from V and 3 bases from J, with 5 bases between. The CDR3 is made up of 13 amino acids. CDR1 and CDR2 (germline): MNHEY, SVGAGI. In DNA form, the CDR3 reads TGTGCCAGCAGTTACATGCACAATCAGCCCCAGCATTTT. Translated: CASSYMHNQPQHF.

In this sample, this clone turned up a few times. The gene calls are TRBV19 and TRBJ1-5; possible D gene TRBD1, 5 bases. V lost 7 bases, J lost 0 bases, and 13 bases lay in between. Germline V gene data show CDR1 as LNHDA and CDR2 as SQIVND (reference sequence). This CDR3 spans 15 amino acids. This CDR3 is CASTLGAYSNQPQHF. The DNA for the CDR3 is TGTGCCAGTACCTTAGGGGCGTATAGCAATCAGCCCCAGCATTTT.

The V and J genes are TRBV10-1 and TRBJ2-3; 11 nucleotides line up with TRBD2. The CDR3 spans 15 residues. The ends lost 5 bases at V and 3 bases at J; junction bases unmatched: 4. CDR1 and CDR2 from the germline V gene are WNHNN and SYGVQD (reference sequence). The CDR3 protein is CASSTGTSGTDTQYF. As DNA, the CDR3 is TGCGCCAGCAGTACTGGGACTAGCGGAACAGATACGCAGTATTTT.

The V gene is TRBV11-2, the J gene TRBJ2-7; 13 nucleotides line up with TRBD2. The junction had 2 bases not matched to a gene; V was cut back by 5 bases and J by 4 bases. The CDR3 totals 14 residues. Germline CDR1 and CDR2: SGHAT and FQNNGV. The CDR3, as DNA: TGTGCCAGCAGCCGGACTAGCGGGAGATACGAGCAGTACTTC. Protein: CASSRTSGRYEQYF. Full variable domain (missing parts from reference TRBV11-2 and TRBJ2-7): EAGVAQSPRYKIIEKRQSVAFWCNPISGHATLYWYQQILGQGPKLLIQFQNNGVVDDSQLPKDRFSAERLKGVDSTLKIQPAKLEDSAVYLCASSRTSGRYEQYFGPGTRLTVT.

The chain employs TRBV10-3 and TRBJ1-3, with TRBD1 as a possible D gene (5 bases). Germline values: CDR1 ENHRY, CDR2 SYGVKD. Trimming left V 9 bases short and J 4 bases short, with 16 bases between. The CDR3 covers 14 residues. CDR3 amino acids: CAMGQGFSGNTIYF. The CDR3 DNA is TGTGCCATGGGGCAAGGGTTCTCAGGAAACACCATATATTTT.

V usage is TRBV10-3 and J usage is TRBJ2-5; no definite D call. Trimming shortened V by 3 bases and J by 5 bases, and 7 bases separated the two germline ends. CDR1 and CDR2 from the germline V gene are ENHRY and SYGVKD. The CDR3 spans 12 residues. The CDR3 spells CAISEGGETQYF. In DNA form, the CDR3 reads TGTGCCATCAGTGAAGGCGGCGAGACCCAGTACTTC.

This sequence joins TRBV28 and TRBJ1-3; D is unclear. CDR1 is MDHEN, CDR2 SYDVKM, per germline. The CDR3 consists of 10 residues. The V end was cut by 8 bases, the J end by 4 bases, with 3 bases between. The CDR3 loop reads CASEGNTIYF. The CDR3 coding sequence is TGTGCCAGCGAGGGAAACACCATATATTTT.

The V and J genes are TRBV6-1 and TRBJ1-2, with D possibly being TRBD1 (6 bases). Germline lookup yields CDR1 MNHNS and CDR2 SASEGT. The CDR3 has 14 amino acids. V lost 5 bases and J lost 7, with 17 bases in between. The DNA of the CDR3 is TGTGCCAGCAGTTTACAGGGCGCCGTGGGTGGCTACACCTTC. Its protein is CASSLQGAVGGYTF.

The rearrangement uses TRBV2 and TRBJ1-3; D might be TRBD1 (5 bases). The CDR3 contains 15 residues. Germline values: CDR1 SNHLY, CDR2 FYNNEI. Trimming left V 1 base short and J 3 bases short, with 10 bases between. The DNA for the CDR3 is TGTGCCAGCAGTGAAGAAGGAGGGGATGGAAACACCATATATTTT. Its protein product is CASSEEGGDGNTIYF.

V is TRBV18 and J is TRBJ2-7; TRBD1 matches at 9 bases. The CDR3 runs to 13 residues. In germline, CDR1 is KGHSH, CDR2 LQKENI. V dropped 6 bases and J dropped 3; count of bases not matched to a gene: 3. The CDR3 DNA reads TGTGCCAGCTCTGTGGGACAGGGCTACGAGCAGTACTTC. Its protein product is CASSVGQGYEQYF. Drawing the rest from reference TRBV18 and TRBJ2-7, the complete variable domain is NAGVMQNPRHLVRRRGQEARLRCSPMKGHSHVYWYRQLPEEGLKFMVYLQKENIIDESGMPKERFSAEFPKEGPSILRIQQVVRGDSAAYFCASSVGQGYEQYFGPGTRLTVT.

In nucleotides, the CDR3 is TGTGCCAGCAGCCAAGAAAAGGCTACAGGGGGCTCCTTTTTTAGCTCCTACAATGAGCAGTTCTTC. This sequence encodes CASSQEKATGGSFFSSYNEQFF. The rearrangement joins TRBV14 to TRBJ2-1; TRBD1 aligns across 9 bases. The CDR3 spans 22 residues. Per the germline V gene, CDR1 is SGHDN and CDR2 is FVKESK. J was trimmed by 0 bases and V by 0 bases; bases with no gene match: 18.

The V and J genes are TRBV27 and TRBJ1-1; 7 bases match TRBD1. J lost 10 bases, V lost 4 bases, and 15 bases had no gene match. The CDR3 extends over 15 amino acids. The germline CDR1 and CDR2 sequences are MNHEY and SMNVEV (reference sequence). The chain's CDR3 is CASSWGAQVSGGAFF. The CDR3 DNA follows: TGTGCCAGCAGTTGGGGGGCGCAAGTATCAGGGGGAGCTTTCTTT.

CDR3 amino acids: CASSDWGTTDTIYF. The CDR3 DNA is TGTGCCAGCAGTGACTGGGGGACCACGGACACCATATATTTT. The chain couples TRBV6-1 to TRBJ1-3, with D possibly being TRBD1 (5 bases). Germline loops: CDR1 MNHNS, CDR2 SASEGT. The CDR3 spans 14 residues. The V and J ends lost 3 bases and 8 bases respectively, with 14 bases between them.

The chain combines TRBV7-8 with TRBJ2-1, with a possible D match to TRBD2 (6 bases). The CDR3 loop spans 18 amino acids. CDR1 and CDR2 (germline): SGHVS, FQNEAQ. V lost 5 bases to trimming and J lost 5 bases, with 25 bases between them. As DNA, the CDR3 is TGTGCCAGCAGCCATCTATATCCCGGGAGAGGGTTTGACAATGAGCAGTTCTTC. This sequence encodes CASSHLYPGRGFDNEQFF.

The chain links TRBV5-1 to TRBJ1-2; no firm D call. The V and J ends lost 1 base and 0 bases respectively, with 16 bases between them. The germline CDR1 and CDR2 sequences are SGHRS and YFSETQ. The CDR3 is 17 amino acids. The CDR3 sequence is CASSLPIGRVANYGYTF. CDR3 nucleotides: TGCGCCAGCAGCTTGCCCATAGGTCGGGTTGCTAACTATGGCTACACCTTC.

The V call is TRBV6-5, the J call TRBJ2-5; 12 bases are shared with TRBD1. The J call could be wrong; TRBJ2-7 is a better fit for the DNA end. The CDR3 has 14 amino acids. Per the germline V gene, CDR1 is MNHEY and CDR2 is SVGAGI. This chain's CDR3 is CATRGQGASYEQYF. In DNA form, the CDR3 reads TGTGCCACCCGGGGACAGGGGGCGTCTTACGAGCAGTACTTC.

This clone has just one count. This chain connects TRBV7-9 to TRBJ1-2, with D perhaps TRBD1 (6 bases). Trimming pared 2 bases from V and 4 bases from J, leaving 11 bases between. From germline, CDR1 is SEHNR and CDR2 FQNEAQ (reference sequence). CDR3 size: 14 residues. CDR3 sequence: CASSLTGYPYGYTF. Here the CDR3 DNA reads TGTGCCAGCAGCTTAACAGGGTACCCCTATGGCTACACCTTC.

The chain couples TRBV16 to TRBJ2-7; no clear D gene. Germline V lookup: CDR1 KGHSY, CDR2 FQNENV. Trimming left V 1 base short and J 1 base short, with 8 bases between. The CDR3 has 14 amino acids. The CDR3 loop is CASSQFSGSYEQYF. The CDR3 region has the DNA TGTGCCAGCAGCCAATTTTCAGGATCCTACGAGCAGTACTTC.